One sample yielded the 25 T cell receptor beta chains listed below, sequenced in a study of cytomegalovirus exposure and HLA in healthy donors. PCR primers comprised 60 Vbeta and 13 Jbeta primers. Some clones are missing from TCRdb's copy, which holds only in-frame ones; the method was immunoSEQ multiplex PCR. The data hold about 100,000 clones, with roughly a tenth observed a single time. The sample consisted of PBMCs. These receptors were collected from a man aged 40-49 years in good health and CMV-seropositive.

This clone was counted only a few times. This chain links TRBV27 with TRBJ2-1; the match to TRBD2 covers 11 bases. J lost 5 bases, V lost 8 bases, and 8 bases had no gene match. Germline lookup yields CDR1 MNHEY and CDR2 SMNVEV (reference sequence). CDR3 length: 15 amino acids. In nucleotides, the CDR3 is TGTGCCAGCCGCTTAGCGGGAGGGCGGCACAATGAGCAGTTCTTC. Amino acid sequence: CASRLAGGRHNEQFF.

The chain employs TRBV4-1 and TRBJ1-5; no reliable D call. The CDR3 length is 14 residues. Trimming removed 1 base from V and 7 bases from J, with 11 bases in between. Germline-derived CDR1 and CDR2 are MGHRA and YSYEKL. The CDR3 spells CASSQGAGRQPQHF. In nucleotides, the CDR3 is TGCGCCAGCAGCCAAGGGGCGGGTAGGCAGCCCCAGCATTTT.

In its sample, this clone was seen a few times. Other DNA variants within this sample encode the same CDR3. The V and J genes are TRBV7-9 and TRBJ2-2; D uncertain. Germline V gene sequence: CDR1 SEHNR, CDR2 FQNEAQ (reference sequence). V lost 5 bases to trimming and J lost 4 bases, with 17 bases between them. This CDR3 spans 16 amino acids. The DNA of the CDR3 is TGTGCCAGCAGCCCCCCCCCATCCGCGGTCACCGGGGAGCTGTTTTTT. The encoded protein is CASSPPPSAVTGELFF.

This clone was seen a handful of times. V and J are TRBV15 and TRBJ1-1, with D perhaps matching TRBD1 (6 bases). Between the trimmed V and J ends, which lost 0 bases and 11 bases, there was a span of 10 bases. The V gene's germline CDR1 is LNHNV and CDR2 YYDKDF (reference sequence). The CDR3 extends over 12 amino acids. This CDR3 reads CATSRDLTGAFF. The CDR3 DNA sequence: TGTGCCACCAGCAGAGATCTTACAGGGGCTTTCTTT.

The chain has TRBV25-1 and TRBJ1-2, with TRBD1 identical over 7 bases. V lost 11 bases, J lost 1 base, and 19 bases stayed unmatched. CDR1 is MGHDK, CDR2 SYGVNS, per germline. CDR3 length: 17 residues. The DNA for the CDR3 is TGTGCCCGAGGGAGGACGGACAGGAGCATTTTTAACTATGGCTACACCTTC. The encoded protein is CARGRTDRSIFNYGYTF.

The rearrangement uses TRBV7-9 and TRBJ2-7; TRBD2 matches 10 bases. V shed 6 bases and J 3 bases; nucleotides not matched to a gene: 2. Germline V gene sequence: CDR1 SEHNR, CDR2 FQNEAQ (reference sequence). The CDR3 loop spans 13 amino acids. CDR3 sequence: CASRRTSGYEQYF. The DNA for the CDR3 is TGTGCCAGCAGACGGACTAGCGGCTACGAGCAGTACTTC.

On this clone: At one end, the junction sequence differs from germline, possibly due to a read error. Other DNA sequences within the sample encode an identical CDR3. V is TRBV28 and J is TRBJ1-2; perhaps TRBD1 as D (6 bases). This CDR3 contains 12 residues. Germline V gene sequence: CDR1 MDHEN, CDR2 SYDVKM. The CDR3 here is CASSLQGSGYTF. The DNA of the CDR3 is TGTGCAAGCAGTTTACAGGGAAGCGGCTACACCTTC.

The chain couples TRBV6-5 to TRBJ1-2; no clear D. V lost 2 bases and J lost 3, with 7 bases in between. Per germline, CDR1 MNHEY and CDR2 SVGAGI. The CDR3 runs to 13 residues. In nucleotides, the CDR3 is TGTGCCAGCAGTTACGAGAGGGACTATGGCTACACCTTC. Its translation is CASSYERDYGYTF.

This clone was observed a handful of times. For the CDR3, the DNA is TGTGCCAGCTCACCTTCCGACAGGTCTAGCACAGATACGCAGTATTTT. This translates into CASSPSDRSSTDTQYF. This sequence joins TRBV18 and TRBJ2-3, with a tentative D call TRBD1 (6 bases). The CDR3 has 16 residues. Germline lookup yields CDR1 KGHSH and CDR2 LQKENI. The V end lost 3 bases, the J end lost 0 bases, and 13 bases lay between the germline ends.

This clone was picked up a small number of times. V gene TRBV28 combines with J gene TRBJ2-7; tentative D call: TRBD2 (6 bases). The CDR3 loop spans 14 amino acids. Trimming took 6 bases from V and 3 from J, leaving 15 bases between them. Per germline, CDR1 MDHEN and CDR2 SYDVKM. CDR3 sequence: CASSETRGNYEQYF. DNA of the CDR3: TGTGCCAGCAGCGAGACTAGAGGGAACTACGAGCAGTACTTC. Filled out from reference TRBV28 and TRBJ2-7, the complete variable domain reads DVKVTQSSRYLVKRTGEKVFLECVQDMDHENMFWYRQDPGLGLRLIYFSYDVKMKEKGDIPEGYSVSREKKERFSLILESASTNQTSMYLCASSETRGNYEQYFGPGTRLTVT.

This clone came up a few times. This chain joins TRBV6-1 and TRBJ1-5; 9 nucleotides align to TRBD1. Germline-derived CDR1 and CDR2 are MNHNS and SASEGT. The V and J ends lost 3 bases and 5 bases, in that order; junction bases with no gene match: 2. This CDR3 has 14 residues. Here the CDR3 DNA reads TGTGCCAGCAGTGACTGGACAGGGGATCAGCCCCAGCATTTT. This codes for CASSDWTGDQPQHF.

This clone turned up a few times. The chain has TRBV19 and TRBJ2-1; D is possibly TRBD2 (5 bases). Between the trimmed V and J ends, which lost 10 bases and 13 bases, there was a span of 23 bases. Germline V gives CDR1 LNHDA, CDR2 SQIVND (reference sequence). The length of the CDR3 is 13 residues. CDR3 bases: TGTGCCATTAACAATAATCCCGGACTTCCTCAGTTCTTC. Translating gives CAINNNPGLPQFF.

This chain uses TRBV7-3 with TRBJ2-1; 9 bases map to TRBD2. From germline, CDR1 is SGHTA and CDR2 FQGTGA. The CDR3 is made up of 15 amino acids. After removal of 5 bases from V and 2 bases from J, the junction contained 4 bases not matched to a gene. CDR3 amino acids: CASSQLAGPYNEQFF. CDR3 nucleotide sequence: TGTGCCAGCAGCCAGCTAGCGGGACCCTACAATGAGCAGTTCTTC.

For the CDR3, the DNA is TGTGCCAGCAGCTCCGGGACAGCCTCCTACGAGCAGTACTTC. Its protein is CASSSGTASYEQYF. The chain links TRBV13 to TRBJ2-7, with 7 bases identical to TRBD1. V lost 4 bases to trimming and J lost 0 bases; unmatched junction nucleotides: 3. CDR1 and CDR2 from the germline V gene are PRHDT and FYEKMQ (reference sequence). The CDR3 runs to 14 residues.

V usage is TRBV7-9 and J usage is TRBJ1-5; D remains unclear. This CDR3 contains 12 residues. V dropped 0 bases and J dropped 7 bases, with 4 bases sitting between them. Germline-derived CDR1 and CDR2 are SEHNR and FQNEAQ (reference sequence). CDR3 DNA sequence: TGTGCCAGCAGCTTAGCTCAGCAGCCCCAGCATTTT. This codes for CASSLAQQPQHF.

In the case of this clone: Sequence at one end of the junction differs from germline and may be a read error. This chain joins TRBV6-5 and TRBJ1-1, with no clear D. In germline, CDR1 is MNHEY, CDR2 SVGAGI. The CDR3 runs to 14 residues. The CDR3 sequence: CANSSPGVRTEAFF. The CDR3 bases are TGTGCCAACAGTTCCCCCGGAGTGCGTACTGAAGCTTTCTTT.

V usage is TRBV7-6 and J usage is TRBJ2-1, with 11 bases aligning to TRBD2. Germline assignment: CDR1 SGHVS and CDR2 FNYEAQ. This CDR3 is built from 16 residues. J gave up 4 bases and V 3 bases, and 5 bases lay outside the gene matches. The CDR3 is CASSFPGTSGYNEQFF. CDR3 bases: TGTGCCAGCAGCTTTCCCGGGACTAGCGGATACAATGAGCAGTTCTTC.

This clone was observed a handful of times. The V and J genes are TRBV9 and TRBJ2-7, with TRBD2 matching over 9 bases. The CDR3 is 14 amino acids. The V segment lost 4 bases and the J segment 4 bases; nucleotides outside the gene matches: 6. Germline CDR1 reads SGDLS; CDR2 reads YYNGEE. This CDR3 reads CASSPGLARYEQYF. The CDR3 DNA follows: TGTGCCAGCAGCCCGGGACTAGCCAGATACGAGCAGTACTTC.

This clone was seen a handful of times. V gene TRBV2 combines with J gene TRBJ2-5; 7 nucleotides agree with TRBD2. CDR1 is SNHLY, CDR2 FYNNEI, per germline. With V trimmed by 5 bases and J by 4 bases, 10 bases remained unmatched. The CDR3 runs 15 residues. The CDR3 DNA sequence: TGTGCCAGCAGTTTCGGGGCATCGGGAGGAGAGACCCAGTACTTC. As protein: CASSFGASGGETQYF.

The chain couples TRBV4-1 to TRBJ2-7; D is unresolved. Germline V gives CDR1 MGHRA, CDR2 YSYEKL. The CDR3 is made up of 15 amino acids. V was cut by 0 bases and J by 1 base, with 10 bases left in between. The CDR3 sequence: CASSQEAEFSYEQYF. Written as DNA, the CDR3 is TGCGCCAGCAGCCAAGAGGCTGAATTTTCCTACGAGCAGTACTTC.

The V gene is TRBV15, the J gene TRBJ2-1, with 9 bases that match TRBD2. Germline V gene data show CDR1 as LNHNV and CDR2 as YYDKDF (reference sequence). The CDR3 has 16 residues. V shed 0 bases, J shed 5 bases, and the junction held 5 bases outside the gene matches. CDR3 amino acids: CATSRDRLADNNEQFF. The DNA of the CDR3 is TGTGCCACCAGCAGAGATCGACTAGCGGATAACAATGAGCAGTTCTTC.

The rearrangement links TRBV28 to TRBJ2-3; TRBD2 might be the D (5 bases). Germline V gives CDR1 MDHEN, CDR2 SYDVKM. V lost 8 bases to trimming and J lost 2 bases, with 8 bases between them. This CDR3 is 12 amino acids long. CDR3 protein: CASGLNTDTQYF. CDR3 DNA sequence: TGTGCCAGCGGACTTAACACAGATACGCAGTATTTT.

This clone has only a few counts. The chain joins TRBV2 to TRBJ2-5, with D possibly TRBD1 on 6 matching bases. The germline CDR1 and CDR2 sequences are SNHLY and FYNNEI. The CDR3 spans 16 residues. V dropped 4 bases and J dropped 4 bases, with 19 bases sitting between them. The CDR3 DNA reads as TGTGCCAGCAGTGCCTTCGGTGGGGGCAGGGGAGAGACCCAGTACTTC. It translates to CASSAFGGGRGETQYF.

This clone has a handful of counts. This sequence joins TRBV28 and TRBJ1-5; D ambiguous. CDR3 length: 14 amino acids. Trimming took 7 bases from V and 4 from J, leaving 14 bases between them. The germline CDR1 and CDR2 sequences are MDHEN and SYDVKM. CDR3: CASIGPDLNQPQHF. As DNA, the CDR3 is TGTGCCAGCATTGGGCCAGATCTGAATCAGCCCCAGCATTTT.

This clone was detected only a few times. V is TRBV19 and J is TRBJ2-3; 7 nucleotides align to TRBD2. The length of the CDR3 is 16 residues. CDR1 and CDR2 from the germline V gene are LNHDA and SQIVND (reference sequence). Trimming removed 1 base from V and 0 bases from J; junction bases left unmatched: 4. The CDR3, as DNA: TGTGCCAGTAGTATAGGTCTAGCGGATAGCACAGATACGCAGTATTTT. This translates into CASSIGLADSTDTQYF. Full variable domain (missing parts from reference TRBV19 and TRBJ2-3): DGGITQSPKYLFRKEGQNVTLSCEQNLNHDAMYWYRQDPGQGLRLIYYSQIVNDFQKGDIAEGYSVSREKKESFPLTVTSAQKNPTAFYLCASSIGLADSTDTQYFGPGTRLTVL.